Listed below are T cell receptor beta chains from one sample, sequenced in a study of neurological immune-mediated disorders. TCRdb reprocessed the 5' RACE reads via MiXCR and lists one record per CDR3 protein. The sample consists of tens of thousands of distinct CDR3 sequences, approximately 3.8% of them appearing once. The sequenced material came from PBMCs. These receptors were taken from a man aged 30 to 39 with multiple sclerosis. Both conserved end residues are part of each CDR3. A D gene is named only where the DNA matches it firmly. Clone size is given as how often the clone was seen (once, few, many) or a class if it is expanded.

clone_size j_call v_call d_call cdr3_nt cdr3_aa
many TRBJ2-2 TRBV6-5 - TGTGCCAGCAGTTCCCCCGGGGAGCTGTTTTTT CASSSPGELFF
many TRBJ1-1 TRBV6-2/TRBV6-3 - TGTGCCAGCAGTTATGGCAGACTGAACACTGAAGCTTTCTTT CASSYGRLNTEAFF
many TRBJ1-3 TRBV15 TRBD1 TGTGCCACCAGCAGAGACCCAGGGGGAGGAAACACCATATATTTT CATSRDPGGGNTIYF
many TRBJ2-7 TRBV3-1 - TGTGCCAGCAGCCAAGACGGGACGATCCACGAGCAGTACTTC CASSQDGTIHEQYF
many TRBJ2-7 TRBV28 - TGTGCCAGCACCCTGACCGAAGGAAGCGAGCAGTACTTC CASTLTEGSEQYF
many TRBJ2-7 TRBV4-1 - TGCGCCAGCAGCCAAGAGCCCGTGAGCTCCTACGAGCAGTACTTC CASSQEPVSSYEQYF
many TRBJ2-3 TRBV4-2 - TGTGCCAGCAGCCAAGATCACCGGGGATTCTTTCCAGATACGCAGTATTTT CASSQDHRGFFPDTQYF
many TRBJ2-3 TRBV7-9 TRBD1 TGTGCCAGCAGCAAGACAGGGGCCACAGATACGCAGTATTTT CASSKTGATDTQYF
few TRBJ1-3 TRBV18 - TGTGCCAGCTCATTTGGACAGCAGTCTGGAAACACCATATATTTT CASSFGQQSGNTIYF
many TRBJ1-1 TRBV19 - TGTGCCAGTAGTATTGGAGGGCCGGTCACTGAAGCTTTCTTT CASSIGGPVTEAFF
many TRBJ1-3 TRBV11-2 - TGTGCCAGCAGTCGAGCCAGAAACACCATATATTTT CASSRARNTIYF
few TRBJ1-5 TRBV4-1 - TGCGCCAGCAGCCAAGCCCTTCTTCAGCCCCAGAATTTT CASSQALLQPQNF
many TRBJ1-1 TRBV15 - TGTGCCACCAGCAGAGTGCAGGGAGATGACACTGAAGCTTTCTTT CATSRVQGDDTEAFF
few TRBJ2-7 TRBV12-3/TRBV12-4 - TGTGCCGTAAGATCAGCAGGCACCTACGAGCAGTACTTC CAVRSAGTYEQYF
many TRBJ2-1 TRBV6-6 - TGTGCCAGCACGCAAGGCAGGACGAGCTCCTACAATGAGCAGTTCTTC CASTQGRTSSYNEQFF
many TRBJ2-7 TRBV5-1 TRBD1 TGCGCCAGCAGCTTGGATGACGGACAGGGAGGCGAGCAGTACTTC CASSLDDGQGGEQYF
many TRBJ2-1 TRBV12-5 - TGTGCTAGTGGTTTGATGGCTACCGGAGATGAGCAGTTCTTC CASGLMATGDEQFF